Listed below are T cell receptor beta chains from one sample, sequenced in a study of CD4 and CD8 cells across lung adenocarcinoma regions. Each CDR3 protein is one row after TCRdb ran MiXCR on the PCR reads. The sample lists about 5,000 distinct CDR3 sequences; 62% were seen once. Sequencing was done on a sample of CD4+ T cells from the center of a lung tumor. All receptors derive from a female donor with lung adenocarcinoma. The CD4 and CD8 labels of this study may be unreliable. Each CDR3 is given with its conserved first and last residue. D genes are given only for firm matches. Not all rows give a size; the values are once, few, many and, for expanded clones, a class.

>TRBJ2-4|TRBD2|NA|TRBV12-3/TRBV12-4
CASSHRAGLAGIGAKNIQYF
TGTGCCAGCAGTCACCGGGCGGGACTAGCGGGAATTGGAGCCAAAAACATTCAGTACTTC
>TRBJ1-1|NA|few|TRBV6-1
CASRQEGQMNTEAFF
TGTGCCAGCCGTCAAGAGGGGCAAATGAACACTGAAGCTTTCTTT
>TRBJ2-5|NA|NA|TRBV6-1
CASSSPMQGAGEAQYF
TGTGCCAGCAGTAGCCCCATGCAGGGGGCGGGGGAGGCGCAGTACTTC
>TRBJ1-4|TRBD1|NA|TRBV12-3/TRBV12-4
CASSSGTVPEKLFF
TGTGCCAGCAGTTCCGGGACAGTCCCTGAAAAACTGTTTTTT
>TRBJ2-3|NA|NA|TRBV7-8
CASSLAGARTDTQYF
TGTGCCAGCAGCTTAGCTGGGGCGAGAACAGATACGCAGTATTTT
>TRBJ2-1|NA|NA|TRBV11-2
CASSCGENIEQFF
TGTGCCAGCAGCTGTGGCGAAAACATTGAGCAGTTCTTC
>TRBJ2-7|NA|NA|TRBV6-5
CASVNDPSYEQYF
TGTGCCAGCGTTAACGACCCCTCCTACGAGCAGTACTTC
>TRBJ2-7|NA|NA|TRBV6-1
CASRWTPGYEQYF
TGTGCCAGCCGCTGGACCCCTGGCTACGAGCAGTACTTC
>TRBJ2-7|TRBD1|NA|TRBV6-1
CASSPGQGANEQYF
TGTGCCAGCAGTCCCGGACAGGGGGCTAACGAGCAGTACTTC
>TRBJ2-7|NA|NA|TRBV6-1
CGGGMGGGGTETQYF
TGTGGCGGGGGAATGGGGGGGGGCGGCACAGAGACGCAGTACTTC
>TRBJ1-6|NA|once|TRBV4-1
CASSQVGGDGSPLHF
TGCGCCAGCAGCCAAGTCGGGGGCGACGGTTCACCCCTCCACTTT
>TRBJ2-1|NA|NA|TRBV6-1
CARSAQAVSKDEQFF
TGTGCCAGGAGTGCGCAGGCTGTGAGCAAAGATGAGCAGTTCTTC
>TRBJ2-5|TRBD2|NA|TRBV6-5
CASSYPPASGVLRETQYF
TGTGCCAGCAGTTACCCCCCGGCTAGCGGGGTCCTGAGGGAGACCCAGTACTTC
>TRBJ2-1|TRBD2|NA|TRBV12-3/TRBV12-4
CASSLLSGSSGEQFF
TGTGCCAGCAGTTTATTGAGCGGGAGCTCAGGTGAGCAGTTCTTC
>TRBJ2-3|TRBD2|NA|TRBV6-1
CASSEEAGGSVDTQYF
TGTGCCAGCAGTGAAGAGGCGGGAGGGTCGGTAGATACGCAGTATTTT
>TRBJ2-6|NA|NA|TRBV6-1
CASKYSSGANVLTF
TGTGCCAGCAAGTATTCCTCTGGGGCCAACGTCCTGACTTTC
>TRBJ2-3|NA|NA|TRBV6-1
CASGMGGGGTDTQYF
TGTGCCAGCGGAATGGGGGGGGGCGGCACAGATACGCAGTATTTT
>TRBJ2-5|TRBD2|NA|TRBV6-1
CASSGGGLVEIQTF
TGTGCCAGCAGTGGGGGGGGACTAGTGGAGATCCAGACCTTC
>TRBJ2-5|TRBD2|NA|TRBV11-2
CASSDRSSGGGLETQYF
TGTGCCAGCAGCGATAGATCTAGCGGGGGTGGGCTGGAGACCCAGTACTTC
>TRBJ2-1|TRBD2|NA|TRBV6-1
CASKDLAGVSYNEQFF
TGTGCCAGCAAGGACTTAGCGGGAGTCTCCTACAATGAGCAGTTCTTC
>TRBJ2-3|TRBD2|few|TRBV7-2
CASSYRGGAGDTQYF
TGTGCCAGCAGCTATCGCGGGGGGGCGGGAGATACGCAGTATTTT
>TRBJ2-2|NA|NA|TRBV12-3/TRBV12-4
CASSLAQGQGTNTGELFF
TGTGCCAGCAGTTTAGCGCAAGGTCAGGGTACGAACACCGGGGAGCTGTTTTTT
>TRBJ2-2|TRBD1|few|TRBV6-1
CASRGTGSRTGELFF
TGTGCCAGCAGGGGGACAGGGAGTAGGACCGGGGAGCTGTTTTTT
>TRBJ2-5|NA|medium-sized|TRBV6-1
CASSEAPGRETQYF
TGTGCCAGCAGTGAAGCGCCAGGGCGAGAGACCCAGTACTTC
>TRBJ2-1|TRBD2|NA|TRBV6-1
CASRFGGSTYNEQFF
TGTGCCAGCCGATTCGGGGGGAGTACCTACAATGAGCAGTTCTTC
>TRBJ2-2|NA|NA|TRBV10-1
CASSEGGNTGELFF
TGCGCCAGCAGTGAGGGGGGGAACACCGGGGAGCTGTTTTTT
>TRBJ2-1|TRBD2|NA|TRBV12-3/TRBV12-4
CASSLADLYNEQFF
TGTGCCAGCAGTCTAGCGGACCTCTACAATGAGCAGTTCTTC
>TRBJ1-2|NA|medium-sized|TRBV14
CASSQDRTTYGYTF
TGTGCCAGCAGCCAAGATCGGACAACCTATGGCTACACCTTC
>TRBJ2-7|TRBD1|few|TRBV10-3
CATSARGQGGSYEQYF
TGTGCCACCTCGGCGAGGGGACAGGGGGGCTCCTACGAGCAGTACTTC
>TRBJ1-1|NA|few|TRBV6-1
CANSPERSKNTEAFF
TGTGCCAACAGCCCCGAAAGGAGTAAAAACACTGAAGCTTTCTTT
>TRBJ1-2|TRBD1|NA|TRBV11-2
CASSFAGTGAYGYTF
TGTGCCAGCAGCTTCGCCGGGACAGGGGCCTATGGCTACACCTTC
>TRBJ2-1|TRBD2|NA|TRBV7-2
CASSLGSGDYGELFF
TGTGCCAGCAGCTTGGGTAGCGGGGACTACGGGGAGCTGTTCTTC
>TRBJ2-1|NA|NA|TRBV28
CASSALGPRNRNEQFF
TGTGCCAGCAGCGCCTTAGGGCCCCGCAATCGCAATGAGCAGTTCTTC
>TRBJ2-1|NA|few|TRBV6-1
CASNQQGREQFF
TGTGCCAGCAATCAGCAGGGTCGTGAGCAGTTCTTC
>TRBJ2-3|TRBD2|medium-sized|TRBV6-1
CASSPGGRTDTQYF
TGTGCCAGCAGCCCGGGGGGACGCACAGATACGCAGTATTTT
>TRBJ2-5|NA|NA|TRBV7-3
CASSKKAGLVETQYF
TGTGCCAGCAGCAAAAAGGCAGGGTTGGTAGAGACCCAGTACTTC
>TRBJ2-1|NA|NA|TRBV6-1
CASRAREYGSYNEQFF
TGTGCCAGCAGAGCCAGGGAATACGGCTCCTACAATGAGCAGTTCTTC
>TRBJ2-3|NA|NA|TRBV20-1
CSARLGSTDTQYF
TGCAGTGCTAGGCTGGGGAGCACAGATACGCAGTATTTT
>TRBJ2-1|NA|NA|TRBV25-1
CASSDEDSYNEQFF
TGTGCCAGCAGTGACGAGGACAGCTACAATGAGCAGTTCTTC
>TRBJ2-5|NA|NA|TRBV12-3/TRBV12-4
CASRPGGSAQTQYF
TGTGCCAGCCGGCCGGGCGGGTCGGCGCAGACCCAGTACTTC
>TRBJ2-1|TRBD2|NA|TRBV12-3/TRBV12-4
CASSPSGLAGVEQFF
TGTGCCAGCAGTCCATCGGGACTAGCGGGAGTAGAGCAGTTCTTC
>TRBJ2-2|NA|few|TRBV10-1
CASTRTRNSGELFF
TGCGCCAGCACCAGGACCAGGAACTCCGGGGAGCTGTTTTTT
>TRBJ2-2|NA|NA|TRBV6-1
CASSVLGDTGELFF
TGTGCCAGCAGTGTGCTGGGAGACACCGGGGAGCTGTTTTTT
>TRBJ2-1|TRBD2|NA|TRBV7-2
CASSLFLAGANEQFF
TGTGCCAGCAGCTTATTCCTAGCGGGAGCTAATGAGCAGTTCTTC
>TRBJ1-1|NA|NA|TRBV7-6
CASSIQTHTEAFF
TGTGCCAGCAGCATTCAGACCCACACTGAAGCTTTCTTT
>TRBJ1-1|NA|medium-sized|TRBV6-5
CASSYWGAGNTEAFF
TGTGCCAGCAGTTACTGGGGGGCCGGGAACACTGAAGCTTTCTTT
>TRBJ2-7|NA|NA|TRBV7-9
CASSQGHFSYEQYF
TGTGCCAGCAGCCAAGGACACTTCTCCTACGAGCAGTACTTC
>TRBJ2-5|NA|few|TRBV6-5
CASSYSGQETQYF
TGTGCCAGCAGTTACTCAGGCCAAGAGACCCAGTACTTC